The T cell receptor (beta chain) under discussion was sequenced for a study of vaccination and CD4 T cells after COVID-19. Study as a whole: Median time from COVID diagnosis to post-COVID sampling was 101 days (35 to 161).

An Oncomine TCR Beta short-read assay was used to sequence the DNA from cultured CD4+ T cells. TCRdb recomputed calls from the PCR reads with MiXCR, one row per CDR3 protein. In the table there are several thousand distinct CDR3 sequences, 51% of which are singletons. A few counts support this clonotype. What it recognizes is unknown. Noted treatment: roughly 10-day PBMC culture with coronavirus spike peptide pools or control peptides (ViraFEST assay). Peptide pools at roughly 11 ug/ml stimulated about 1.8 million PBMCs per well with 10 IU/ml IL-2. Sequences were obtained from CD4+ T cells from blood, cultured in vitro. The receptor comes from a human donor who had recovered from COVID-19.

The CDR3 DNA follows: TGTGCCAGCAGCTTAGAACCAGCGGCAGGGGCCAACGTCCTGACTTTC. As protein: CASSLEPAAGANVLTF. V gene TRBV11-2 combines with J gene TRBJ2-6; maybe TRBD2 (5 bases). The CDR3 spans 16 residues. Germline-derived CDR1 and CDR2 are SGHAT and FQNNGV. Trimming left V 0 bases short and J 4 bases short, with 10 bases between.